This T cell receptor beta chain is drawn from a study of CD8+CD57+ T cells in acquired aplastic anemia. Whole-study context: Yields of DNA that came from sorted CD4+ and CD8+ cells averaged roughly 3.2 ug. Broader study findings: Significance was not reached for CD8+ Simpson's diversity between patients and controls. Comparison of patients with controls identified around 30 shared CD8+ CDR3 sequences.

About this clonotype: What it recognizes is unknown.

TCR beta VDJ combinations and CDR3 sequences were profiled from genomic DNA. TCRdb re-derived calls from the reads in MiXCR, one entry per CDR3 protein. The sample contains 160,000 or so distinct CDR3 sequences, roughly 50% of which appear only once. Those patients picked for sequencing had displayed CD8+CD57+ cell expansion on flow cytometry. All patients had severe acquired aplastic anemia. V was cut by 6 bases and J by 1 base, with 11 bases left in between. The CDR3 spans 13 residues. The V gene's germline CDR1 is DFQATT and CDR2 SNEGSKA (reference sequence). The origin of this receptor is a human donor with aplastic anemia. The rearrangement links TRBV20-1 to TRBJ2-3; tentatively, D is TRBD1 (6 bases). Sequencing was done on a sample of sorted CD4+, CD8+, or CD8+CD57+ T cells (not recorded which) from PBMCs. For the CDR3, the DNA is TGCAGTGCGGCTCGGACAGGCACAGATACGCAGTATTTT. Amino acids: CSAARTGTDTQYF.